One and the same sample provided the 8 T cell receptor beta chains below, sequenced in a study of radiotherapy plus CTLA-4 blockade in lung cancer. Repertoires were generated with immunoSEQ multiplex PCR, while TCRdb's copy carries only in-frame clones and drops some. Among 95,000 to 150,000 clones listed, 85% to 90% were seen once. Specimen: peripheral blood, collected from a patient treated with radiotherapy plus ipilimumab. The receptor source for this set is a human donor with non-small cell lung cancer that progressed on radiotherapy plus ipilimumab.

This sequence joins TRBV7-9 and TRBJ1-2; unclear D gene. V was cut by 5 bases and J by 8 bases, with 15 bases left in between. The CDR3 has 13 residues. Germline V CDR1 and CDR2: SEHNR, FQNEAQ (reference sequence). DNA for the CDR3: TGTGCCAGCAGCCTCGGGTCTTTCCAGGGCTACACCTTC. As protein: CASSLGSFQGYTF.

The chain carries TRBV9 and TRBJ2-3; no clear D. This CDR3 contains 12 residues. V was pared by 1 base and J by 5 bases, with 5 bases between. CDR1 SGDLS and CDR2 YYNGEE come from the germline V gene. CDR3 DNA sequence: TGTGCCAGCAGCGTAAATGAAGATACGCAGTATTTT. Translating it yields CASSVNEDTQYF.

Written as DNA, the CDR3 is TGTGCCAGCAGCCCGCGCTACAATGAGCAGTTCTTC. Translating gives CASSPRYNEQFF. The chain couples TRBV7-6 to TRBJ2-1, with unresolved D. Per germline, CDR1 SGHVS and CDR2 FNYEAQ. The CDR3 is 12 amino acids. Between the trimmed V and J ends, which lost 5 bases and 3 bases, there was a span of 5 bases.

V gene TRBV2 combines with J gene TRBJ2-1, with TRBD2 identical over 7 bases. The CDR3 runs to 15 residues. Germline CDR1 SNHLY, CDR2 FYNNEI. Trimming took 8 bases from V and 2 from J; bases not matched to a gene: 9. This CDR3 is CASHEGGSPYNEQFF. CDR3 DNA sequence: TGTGCCAGCCACGAGGGCGGGAGCCCCTACAATGAGCAGTTCTTC.

The CDR3 region has the DNA TGTGCCAGCAGCCCGATAACCCCTAGCGGGACTAGCACAGATACGCAGTATTTT. It encodes CASSPITPSGTSTDTQYF. The J gene is TRBJ2-3, the V gene TRBV4-2, with 9 bases identical to TRBD2. The V and J ends lost 4 bases and 0 bases, in that order; junction bases with no gene match: 11. The CDR3 is 18 amino acids. CDR1 and CDR2 from the germline V gene are LGHNA and YNFKEQ.

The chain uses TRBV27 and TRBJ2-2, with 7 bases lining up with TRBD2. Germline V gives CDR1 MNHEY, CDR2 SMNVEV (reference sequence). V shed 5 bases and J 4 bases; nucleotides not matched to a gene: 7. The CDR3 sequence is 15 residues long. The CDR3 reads CASSALATITGELFF. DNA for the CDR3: TGTGCCAGCAGTGCACTAGCGACGATCACCGGGGAGCTGTTTTTT.

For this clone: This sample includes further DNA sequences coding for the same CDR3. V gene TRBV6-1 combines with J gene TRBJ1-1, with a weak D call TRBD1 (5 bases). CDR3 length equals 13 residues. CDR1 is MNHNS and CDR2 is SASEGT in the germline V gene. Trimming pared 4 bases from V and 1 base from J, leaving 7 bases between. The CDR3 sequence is CASSVGGNTEAFF. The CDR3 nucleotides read TGTGCCAGCAGTGTTGGGGGGAACACTGAAGCTTTCTTT.

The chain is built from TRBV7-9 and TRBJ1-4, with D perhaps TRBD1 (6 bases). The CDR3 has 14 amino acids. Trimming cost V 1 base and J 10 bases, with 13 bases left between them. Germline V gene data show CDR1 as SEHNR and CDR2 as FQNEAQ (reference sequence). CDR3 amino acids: CASSLVTGAGKLFF. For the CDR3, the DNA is TGTGCCAGCAGCTTAGTCACGGGGGCGGGAAAACTGTTTTTT. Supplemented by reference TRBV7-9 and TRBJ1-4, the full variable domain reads DTGVSQNPRHKITKRGQNVTFRCDPISEHNRLYWYRQTLGQGPEFLTYFQNEAQLEKSRLLSDRFSAERPKGSFSTLEIQRTEQGDSAMYLCASSLVTGAGKLFFGSGTQLSVL.